The 3 T cell receptor beta chains listed next were all sequenced from one sample in a study of cytomegalovirus exposure and HLA in healthy donors. With 60 Vbeta and 13 Jbeta primers, the PCR was carried out. Here immunoSEQ multiplex PCR was the method, and the copy in TCRdb shows in-frame clones only, minus some. The table includes about 120,000 clones, more than 15% detected once. Sequenced sample: PBMCs. Receptor source: a female donor in good health and CMV-seropositive.

This chain uses TRBV2 with TRBJ1-6, with a possible D match to TRBD1 (6 bases). Germline CDR1 and CDR2: SNHLY and FYNNEI. This CDR3 region has 13 residues. Trimming took 3 bases from V and 9 from J, leaving 9 bases between them. The chain's CDR3 is CASSDTGRSPLHF. The CDR3 DNA sequence: TGTGCCAGCAGTGACACAGGGCGTTCACCCCTCCACTTT.

The V gene is TRBV5-1, the J gene TRBJ2-7; a possible D gene is TRBD2 (5 bases). The CDR3 length is 11 residues. The germline V gene has CDR1 SGHRS and CDR2 YFSETQ. Trimming cost V 4 bases and J 4 bases, with 6 bases left between them. CDR3 protein: CASSEGYEQYF. CDR3 in DNA: TGCGCCAGCAGCGAGGGATACGAGCAGTACTTC.

The chain joins TRBV19 to TRBJ1-1, with TRBD1 identical over 7 bases. CDR3 length: 14 residues. Trimming cost V 7 bases and J 1 base; bases outside gene matches: 6. Looked up from germline, CDR1 is LNHDA and CDR2 is SQIVND (reference sequence). DNA for the CDR3: TGTGCCAGTAATGCAGGGGGGAGGAACACTGAAGCTTTCTTT. Its protein product is CASNAGGRNTEAFF.